Listed below are T cell receptor beta chains from one sample, sequenced in a study of tumor-infiltrating lymphocytes in primary liver carcinoma. TCRdb independently ran MiXCR on the multiplex PCR reads; one entry per CDR3 protein. The profile shows a few hundred thousand distinct CDR3 sequences, 58% of them singletons. Sequenced: peripheral blood. The receptors shown here come from a woman aged 25 to 45 with primary liver carcinoma and hepatitis B virus infection. Each CDR3 is given with its conserved first and last residue. D genes are given only for firm matches. A row's size may be missing; if present it is once, few, many or a size class.

>NA|TRBJ1-4|TRBD1|TRBV2
TGTGCCAGCAGTGCCGACAGGGGATCTAATGAAAAACTGTTTTTT
CASSADRGSNEKLFF
>few|TRBJ1-2|TRBD1|TRBV5-4
TGTGCCAGCAGAAGACAGGGCCTCTATGGCTACACCTTC
CASRRQGLYGYTF
>NA|TRBJ1-6|TRBD1|TRBV5-1
TGCGCCAGCAGGGACAGGGACAGCTCACCCCTCCACTTT
CASRDRDSSPLHF
>NA|TRBJ2-3|NA|TRBV12-3/TRBV12-4
TGTGCCAGCAGTTTACGTGCTAGTACAGATACGCAGTATTTT
CASSLRASTDTQYF
>NA|TRBJ2-7|TRBD1|TRBV7-8
TGTGCCAGCAGCCTAGTCGGGACAGGGACCTACGAGCAGTACTTC
CASSLVGTGTYEQYF
>few|TRBJ2-6|TRBD1|TRBV4-1
TGCGCCAGCAGCCACGACACCGGACAGGCTGGGGCCAACGTCCTGACTTTC
CASSHDTGQAGANVLTF
>NA|TRBJ2-5|NA|TRBV6-6
TGTGCCAGCAGAAGGAGGGAGCTGACAGAGACCCAGTACTTC
CASRRRELTETQYF
>few|TRBJ2-7|TRBD1|TRBV11-3
TGTGCCAACCGCGTGGGACAGTCCTACGAGCAGTACTTC
CANRVGQSYEQYF
>many|TRBJ1-2|NA|TRBV29-1
TGCAGCGTTCTCCACGGGTCCTATGGCTACACCTTC
CSVLHGSYGYTF
>NA|TRBJ2-7|TRBD2|TRBV5-1
TGCGCCAGCAGCTTGGGACTAGCGGGAGGTGTCGAGCAGTACTTC
CASSLGLAGGVEQYF
>few|TRBJ2-7|NA|TRBV13
TGTGCCAGCACCTCGGTGGGCTACGAGCAGTACTTC
CASTSVGYEQYF
>few|TRBJ2-5|NA|TRBV13
TGTGCCAGCAGCTTAGGCGTCGGAACCCAAGAGACCCAGTACTTC
CASSLGVGTQETQYF
>few|TRBJ2-2|TRBD2|TRBV6-2/TRBV6-3
TGTGCCAGCAGTTTCTTAGCGGGAGCCCGCGGGGAGCTGTTTTTT
CASSFLAGARGELFF
>NA|TRBJ2-1|NA|TRBV24-1
TGTGCCACCAGTGTCCCGGATCGGGGCAGGAACAATGAGCAGTTCTTC
CATSVPDRGRNNEQFF
>few|TRBJ2-7|TRBD1|TRBV4-2
TGTGCCAGCAGCCAGGGTATGACAGGGATCCACGAGCAGTACTTC
CASSQGMTGIHEQYF
>few|TRBJ1-2|TRBD1|TRBV7-9
TGTGCCAGCAGCCCCGACCTAGACAGGGGGGTTGGCTACACCTTC
CASSPDLDRGVGYTF
>NA|TRBJ2-2|NA|TRBV7-8
TGTGCCAGCAGCGGCGGAGCAGCCGGGGCCGGGGAGCAGTTTTTT
CASSGGAAGAGEQFF
>NA|TRBJ2-5|NA|TRBV12-5
TGTGCTAGTGGCCAGACCGGGTCAGCCCAAGAGACCCAGCACTTC
CASGQTGSAQETQHF
>few|TRBJ2-7|NA|TRBV30
TGTGCCTGGACCGGACAGTCCCCCTACGAGCAGTACTTC
CAWTGQSPYEQYF
>NA|TRBJ1-5|NA|TRBV30
TGTGTCTGGAGTTTGCCGATAGGGGGCAATCAGCCCCAGCATTTT
CVWSLPIGGNQPQHF
>NA|TRBJ2-1|NA|TRBV4-2
TGTGCCAGCAGCCAAGATCTTCCCTCCTACAATGAGCAGTTCTTC
CASSQDLPSYNEQFF
>NA|TRBJ2-3|TRBD2|TRBV30
TGTGCCCGGAGCAGTAGGACTAGCGGGAGGGCCACTAGCACAGATACGCAGTATTTT
CARSSRTSGRATSTDTQYF
>NA|TRBJ2-1|NA|TRBV7-8
TGTGCCAGCAACGTCAGCGACTACTCTTACAATGAGCAGTTCTTC
CASNVSDYSYNEQFF
>NA|TRBJ1-1|TRBD1|TRBV12-3/TRBV12-4
TGTGCCAGCAGTCCCCTGACAGGGGAAGCTTTCTTT
CASSPLTGEAFF
>NA|TRBJ2-2|NA|TRBV7-9
TGTGCCAGCAGCTTAGCACAGGGATACACCGGGGAGCTGTTTTTT
CASSLAQGYTGELFF
>few|TRBJ2-1|TRBD2|TRBV6-2/TRBV6-3
TGTGCCAGCACTAAGGGCACCGGGACTAGCCTCCCTTTTGGGCAGTTCTTC
CASTKGTGTSLPFGQFF
>NA|TRBJ1-6|TRBD1|TRBV11-2
TGTGTCAGCAGCATGGGGGACAGGGCGGGATCACCCCTCCACTTT
CVSSMGDRAGSPLHF
>NA|TRBJ2-3|TRBD2|TRBV6-5
TGTGCCGGCAGTCGGACTAGCGGGAGAGATACGCAGTATTTT
CAGSRTSGRDTQYF
>many|TRBJ2-1|NA|TRBV6-2/TRBV6-3
TGTGCCAGCAGTTACCAGTTCAATGAGCAGTTCTTC
CASSYQFNEQFF
>NA|TRBJ1-3|NA|TRBV6-1
TGTGCCAGCAGACTTCAGGGTACTGGAAACACCGTATATTTT
CASRLQGTGNTVYF
>NA|TRBJ2-7|NA|TRBV30
TGTGCCTGGAGGGAGGCGGTCTCCTACGAGCAGTACTTC
CAWREAVSYEQYF
>NA|TRBJ2-5|NA|TRBV12-3/TRBV12-4
TGTGCCAGCGCAAGTACAGGGCAAGGGATCCAGTACTTC
CASASTGQGIQYF
>NA|TRBJ2-7|NA|TRBV20-1
TGCAGTGCCTTCAATGGTGGCGGACGGCACTACGAGGAGTACTTC
CSAFNGGGRHYEEYF
>few|TRBJ2-5|NA|TRBV6-2/TRBV6-3
TGTGCCAGCAGTTACTCGATTTACGGCGGGGCAAAAGAGACCCAGTACTTC
CASSYSIYGGAKETQYF
>NA|TRBJ1-2|NA|TRBV14
TGTGCCAGCAGCCAAATAGACTCCTATGGCTACATCTTC
CASSQIDSYGYIF
>few|TRBJ1-5|TRBD1|TRBV5-5
TGTGCCAGCAGCCAACTGGACAGGAGCAATCAGCCCCAGCATTTT
CASSQLDRSNQPQHF
>NA|TRBJ2-1|NA|TRBV29-1
TGCAGCGTCCCCCTTTTGCCTCTCAATGAGCAGTTCTTC
CSVPLLPLNEQFF